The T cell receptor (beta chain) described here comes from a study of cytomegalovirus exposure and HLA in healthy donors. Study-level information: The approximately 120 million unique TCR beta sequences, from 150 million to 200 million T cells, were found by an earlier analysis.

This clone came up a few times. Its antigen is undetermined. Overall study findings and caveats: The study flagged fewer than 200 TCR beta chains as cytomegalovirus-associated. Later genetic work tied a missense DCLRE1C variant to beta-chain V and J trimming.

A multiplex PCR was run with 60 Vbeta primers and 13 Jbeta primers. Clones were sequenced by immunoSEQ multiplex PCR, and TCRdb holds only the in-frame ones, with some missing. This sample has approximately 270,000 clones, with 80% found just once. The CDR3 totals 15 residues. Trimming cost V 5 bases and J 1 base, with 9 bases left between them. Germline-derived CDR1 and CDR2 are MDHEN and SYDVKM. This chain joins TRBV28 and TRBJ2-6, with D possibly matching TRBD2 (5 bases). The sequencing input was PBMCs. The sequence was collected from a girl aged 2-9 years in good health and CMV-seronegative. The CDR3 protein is CASSPPGSGANVLTF. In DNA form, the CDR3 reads TGTGCCAGCAGTCCCCCGGGGTCTGGGGCCAACGTCCTGACTTTC.